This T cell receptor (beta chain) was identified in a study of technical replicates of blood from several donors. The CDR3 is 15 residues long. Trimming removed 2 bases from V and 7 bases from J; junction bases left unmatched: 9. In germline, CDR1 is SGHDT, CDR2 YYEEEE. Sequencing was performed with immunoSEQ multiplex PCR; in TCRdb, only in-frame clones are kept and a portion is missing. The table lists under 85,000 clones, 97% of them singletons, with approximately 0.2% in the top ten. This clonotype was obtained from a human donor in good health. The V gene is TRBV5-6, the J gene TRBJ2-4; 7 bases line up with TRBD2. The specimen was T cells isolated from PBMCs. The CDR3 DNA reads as TGTGCCAGCAGCTTCTCAAGCGGGATTGGGAACATTCAGTACTTC. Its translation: CASSFSSGIGNIQYF.